Shown below are 31 T cell receptor beta chains from a single sample sequenced in a study of T cell clonality in common variable immunodeficiency. Their antigens remain unidentified. General study points: In common variable immunodeficiency, TCR beta chains reportedly carried fewer deletions and N-nucleotide insertions.

The data were produced by immunoSEQ multiplex PCR, yet TCRdb's version contains in-frame clones alone and is incomplete. The sample is made up of almost 20,000 clones, none counted only once. Sequences were obtained from peripheral blood mononuclear cells. The receptors stem from a human donor with common variable immunodeficiency.

There are many counts of this clone. Coverage ceases 3 residues before the CDR3 finishes, and the germline J gene fills in the end. This sequence joins TRBV5-4 and TRBJ2-7; TRBD1 aligns across 12 bases. The CDR3 contains 15 residues. The germline gives CDR1 SGHNT, CDR2 YYREEE (reference sequence). V shed 4 bases, J shed 4 bases, and the junction held 6 bases outside the gene matches. The CDR3 bases that were read are TGTGCCAGCAGCGATCGGGACAGGGGGCCTTACGAG. It codes for CASSDRDRGPYE. The whole CDR3 sequence is CASSDRDRGPYEQYF.

In its sample, this clone is medium-sized (0.01 to 0.1%). The sequence runs out 3 residues before the end of the CDR3; the remainder is reconstructed from the germline J gene. The chain combines TRBV30 with TRBJ1-5; TRBD1 is a possible D gene (5 bases). Trimming shortened V by 3 bases and J by 3 bases, and 15 bases separated the two germline ends. The CDR3 has 15 amino acids. Per the germline V gene, CDR1 is GTSNPN and CDR2 is SVGIG (reference sequence). The sequenced CDR3 bases are TGTGCCTGGAGCCGGCCCGACAGAGACAATCAGCCC. Protein sequence: CAWSRPDRDNQP. Given in full, the CDR3 is CAWSRPDRDNQPQHF.

This clone was counted ten times or more. Read sequence stops 3 residues before the CDR3 end, and the germline J gene provides the missing end. The rearrangement links TRBV30 to TRBJ2-7, with 7 bases lining up with TRBD2. This CDR3 is 14 amino acids long. V lost 4 bases to trimming and J lost 3 bases; unmatched junction nucleotides: 9. Germline CDR1 reads GTSNPN; CDR2 reads SVGIG (reference sequence). CDR3 DNA (partial): TGTGCCTGGAACAGACTAGCAGGGTTCTACGAG. As protein: CAWNRLAGFYE. The entire CDR3 protein reads CAWNRLAGFYEQYF.

This clone was observed a few times. The missing CDR3 end, 3 residues past where the read stops, is filled in from the germline J gene. V gene TRBV6-2 or TRBV6-3 combines with J gene TRBJ2-1; 12 nucleotides agree with TRBD2. Germline CDR1 and CDR2: MNHEY and SVGEGT. CDR3 length: 16 residues. Trimming took 1 base from V and 4 from J; bases not matched to a gene: 2. CDR3 sequence: CASSYFGLAGYNEQFF. CDR3 bases read: TGTGCCAGCAGTTACTTCGGACTAGCGGGGTACAATGAG.

At least ten counts were recorded for this clone. The CDR3 bases that were read are TGTGCCAGCAGCCCCCCAGGTACCGACAATCAGCCC. Translation gives CASSPPGTDNQP. The entire CDR3 protein is CASSPPGTDNQPQHF. The chain uses TRBV7-9 and TRBJ1-5; D call uncertain. The CDR3 end falls 3 residues outside the read, so it is completed with the germline J gene. This CDR3 is built from 15 residues. V was pared by 5 bases and J by 3 bases, with 14 bases between. Germline loops: CDR1 SEHNR, CDR2 FQNEAQ (reference sequence).

This clone was counted many times. The read halts 3 residues ahead of the CDR3 end, with the missing end drawn from the germline J gene. The chain is built from TRBV2 and TRBJ2-7; no reliable D call. V shed 6 bases and J shed 2 bases, with 11 bases lying between them. Germline V gene data show CDR1 as SNHLY and CDR2 as FYNNEI. The CDR3 consists of 13 residues. Here the CDR3 reads CASSSHATYEQYF. CDR3 DNA (partial): TGTGCCAGCAGCTCCCACGCGACCTACGAG.

This clone was observed many times. The read halts 3 residues ahead of the CDR3 end, with the missing end drawn from the germline J gene. The V gene is TRBV4-1, the J gene TRBJ1-2; 9 nucleotides agree with TRBD1. The V gene end was trimmed by 3 bases and the J gene end by 3 bases; junction bases not matched to a gene: 2. Looked up from germline, CDR1 is MGHRA and CDR2 is YSYEKL. The CDR3 covers 14 residues. The CDR3 loop is CASSQGQGYYGYTF. CDR3 DNA, as far as it was read: TGCGCCAGCAGCCAGGGACAGGGCTACTATGGC.

This clone has a count of ten or more. The CDR3 extends 3 residues past the end of the read, so its final part is completed from the germline J gene. The chain recombines TRBV7-8 with TRBJ2-3, with TRBD2 matching over 7 bases. There are 15 residues in the CDR3. The trim removed 3 bases at V and 3 bases at J, leaving 6 bases unmatched. The germline V gene encodes CDR1 SGHVS and CDR2 FQNEAQ. The CDR3 DNA, read in part, is TGTGCCAGCAGCTTGCCCGGGGGGACGACAGATACG. This codes for CASSLPGGTTDT. The whole CDR3 reads CASSLPGGTTDTQYF.

This clone was picked up many times. This CDR3 reads CSARQDGNTIYF. The sequenced CDR3 bases are TGCAGTGCCAGGCAGGATGGAAACACC. The V gene is TRBV20-1, the J gene TRBJ1-3; D gene ambiguous. The read falls 3 residues short of the CDR3 end, and the missing part is taken from the germline J gene. This CDR3 is 12 amino acids long. Germline lookup yields CDR1 DFQATT and CDR2 SNEGSKA (reference sequence). V was clipped by 6 bases and J by 3 bases, with 9 bases between them.

This clone appeared many times. The read halts 3 residues ahead of the CDR3 end, with the missing end drawn from the germline J gene. The genes are TRBV20-1 and TRBJ1-2; unclear D gene. Trimming cost V 3 bases and J 1 base, with 12 bases left between them. Germline assignment: CDR1 DFQATT and CDR2 SNEGSKA (reference sequence). This CDR3 is 14 amino acids long. This CDR3 reads CSARISNSNYGYTF. CDR3 bases read: TGCAGTGCTAGGATTTCGAACAGTAACTATGGC.

This clone has at least ten counts. The read comes to an end 3 residues before the CDR3 does, leaving the germline J gene to fill in the end. The chain recombines TRBV12-5 with TRBJ2-1, with 8 bases aligning to TRBD1. V shed 4 bases and J 9 bases; nucleotides not matched to a gene: 14. The CDR3 has 16 residues. CDR1 is LGHNT and CDR2 is FRNRAP in the germline V gene. CDR3 DNA (partial): TGTGCTAGTGGTTACCCCTTAGGACAGGGAGGCGGTGAG. Its protein product is CASGYPLGQGGGE. The full CDR3 is CASGYPLGQGGGEQFF.

This clone occurred many times. The read ends 3 residues shy of where the CDR3 ends; the end is completed using the germline J gene. This sequence joins TRBV19 and TRBJ2-2; weak D call: TRBD2 (6 bases). The V gene lost 8 bases and the J gene lost 3 bases, with 13 bases spanning the gap. The CDR3 loop spans 14 amino acids. Germline-derived CDR1 and CDR2 are LNHDA and SQIVND (reference sequence). The CDR3 DNA, read in part, is TGTGCCAGTTGGCGCGGGGTGGACACCGGGGAG. Encoded protein: CASWRGVDTGE. In full, the CDR3 reads CASWRGVDTGELFF.

Comment on this clone: The read comes to an end 3 residues before the CDR3 does, leaving the germline J gene to fill in the end. The rearrangement uses TRBV7-8 and TRBJ1-2; no clear D. The CDR3 covers 12 residues. V lost 2 bases and J lost 7, with 8 bases in between. CDR1 and CDR2 (germline): SGHVS, FQNEAQ. The DNA read from the CDR3 is TGTGCCAGCAGCTTACCCTCTTCTGGC. Residues: CASSLPSSG. The entire CDR3 sequence reads CASSLPSSGYTF. Full variable domain (outside the CDR3, taken from reference TRBV7-8 and TRBJ1-2): GAGVSQSPRYKVAKRGQDVALRCDPISGHVSLFWYQQALGQGPEFLTYFQNEAQLDKSGLPSDRFFAERPEGSVSTLKIQRTQQEDSAVYLCASSLPSSGYTFGSGTRLTVV.

This clone came up many times. The CDR3 is cut off 3 residues early in the read; its end comes from the germline J gene. The chain has TRBV4-1 and TRBJ2-7; 7 nucleotides line up with TRBD2. CDR1 MGHRA and CDR2 YSYEKL come from the germline V gene. J lost 0 bases, V lost 8 bases, and 10 bases had no gene match. The CDR3 sequence is 15 residues long. CDR3 DNA (partial): TGCGCCAGCCGGAGACTAGCAGAAAGCTCCTACGAG. It yields the protein CASRRLAESSYE. The whole CDR3 sequence reads CASRRLAESSYEQYF.

This clone has ten or more counts. The DNA ends 3 residues before the CDR3 does, and the rest of the CDR3 is filled in from the germline J gene. The genes are TRBV7-2 and TRBJ2-7; 9 bases align to TRBD2. Germline V lookup: CDR1 SGHTA, CDR2 FQGNSA. J was trimmed by 2 bases and V by 5 bases; bases with no gene match: 4. This CDR3 spans 14 amino acids. Partial CDR3 DNA: TGTGCCAGCAGCCTGACTAGCGGAACCTACGAG. Protein product: CASSLTSGTYE. Given in full, the CDR3 is CASSLTSGTYEQYF.

This clone was detected ten times or more. The observed sequence ends 3 residues before the CDR3 terminus, with the missing tail filled in from the germline J gene. The chain links TRBV11-2 to TRBJ2-1, with a tentative D call TRBD2 (6 bases). This CDR3 spans 14 amino acids. Germline V lookup: CDR1 SGHAT, CDR2 FQNNGV. V lost 3 bases and J 1 base, leaving 7 bases between the germline ends. The DNA read from the CDR3 is TGTGCCAGCAGCTTGGGGGGTTCCTACAATGAG. Translating it yields CASSLGGSYNE. The entire CDR3 is CASSLGGSYNEQFF. Drawing the rest from reference TRBV11-2 and TRBJ2-1, the complete variable domain is EAGVAQSPRYKIIEKRQSVAFWCNPISGHATLYWYQQILGQGPKLLIQFQNNGVVDDSQLPKDRFSAERLKGVDSTLKIQPAKLEDSAVYLCASSLGGSYNEQFFGPGTRLTVL.

This clone is classed as medium-sized (0.01 to 0.1%). CDR3: CSARTSGRAGTDTQYF. The covered CDR3 bases are TGCAGTGCGCGGACTAGCGGGAGGGCCGGAACAGATACG. The J gene is TRBJ2-3, the V gene TRBV20-1; 15 nucleotides match TRBD2. Read coverage stops 3 residues before the CDR3 terminus; the germline J gene supplies the remainder. The trim removed 6 bases at V and 3 bases at J, leaving 7 bases unmatched. Germline V gene lookup returns CDR1 DFQATT and CDR2 SNEGSKA (reference sequence). The CDR3 loop spans 16 amino acids.

This clone was observed at least ten times. With the read ending 3 residues before the CDR3 end, the germline J gene is used to fill in that end. The rearrangement joins TRBV19 to TRBJ2-1; 12 positions match TRBD2. The CDR3 covers 16 residues. Trimming cost V 5 bases and J 6 bases; bases outside gene matches: 8. The V gene's germline CDR1 is LNHDA and CDR2 SQIVND (reference sequence). CDR3 DNA (partial): TGTGCCAGTAGTCCCCTAGCGGGAGGGCCGGGCAATGAG. Translation gives CASSPLAGGPGNE. The whole CDR3 sequence is CASSPLAGGPGNEQFF.

This clone is medium-sized by share. With the read ending 3 residues before the CDR3 end, the germline J gene is used to fill in that end. The chain is built from TRBV5-1 and TRBJ2-3; D is perhaps TRBD2 (5 bases). Per germline, CDR1 SGHRS and CDR2 YFSETQ. Between the trimmed V and J ends, which lost 0 bases and 2 bases, there was a span of 7 bases. This CDR3 region has 14 residues. The CDR3 loop is CASSLERPTDTQYF. CDR3 DNA, as far as it was read: TGCGCCAGCAGCTTGGAGCGGCCCACAGATACG.

This clone was recorded many times. The read terminates 3 residues ahead of where the CDR3 ends, so the germline J gene completes it. The chain joins TRBV7-3 to TRBJ1-1, with 8 bases fitting TRBD1. CDR1 SGHTA and CDR2 FQGTGA come from the germline V gene. This CDR3 has 15 residues. The V gene end was trimmed by 5 bases and the J gene end by 4 bases; junction bases not matched to a gene: 9. CDR3 bases read: TGTGCCAGCAGCACTTCAGGGGGCTTAGGCACTGAA. Its translation is CASSTSGGLGTE. The whole CDR3 region reads CASSTSGGLGTEAFF. The whole variable domain, filled in from reference TRBV7-3 and TRBJ1-1, reads GAGVSQTPSNKVTEKGKYVELRCDPISGHTALYWYRQSLGQGPEFLIYFQGTGAADDSGLPNDRFFAVRPEGSVSTLKIQRTERGDSAVYLCASSTSGGLGTEAFFGQGTRLTVV.

This clone was recorded at least ten times. The read finishes 3 residues shy of the CDR3 end, and the germline J gene is used to complete it. The gene calls are TRBV20-1 and TRBJ1-1; 10 nucleotides align to TRBD1. Germline values: CDR1 DFQATT, CDR2 SNEGSKA (reference sequence). J lost 2 bases, V lost 1 base, and 4 bases had no gene match. The CDR3 covers 15 residues. The part of the CDR3 DNA that was read is TGCAGTGCTAGAGCGGGGACAGGGGATAACACTGAA. Translated: CSARAGTGDNTE. The complete CDR3 sequence is CSARAGTGDNTEAFF.

A remark on this clone: Read coverage stops 3 residues before the CDR3 terminus; the germline J gene supplies the remainder. This rearrangement joins TRBV18 to TRBJ2-3; D unresolved. CDR3 length: 12 amino acids. Trimming cost V 3 bases and J 6 bases, with 7 bases left between them. Germline CDR1 KGHSH, CDR2 LQKENI. Partial CDR3 DNA: TGTGCCAGCTCACCTAACGGGGATACG. The encoded protein is CASSPNGDT. The CDR3 in full is CASSPNGDTQYF.

Ten or more counts support this clone. The junction and the germline gene differ at one end; a read error may be behind it. The read ends 3 residues early relative to the CDR3; the germline J gene fills the gap. The chain couples TRBV10-1 to TRBJ1-5; 7 bases fit TRBD1. The CDR3 spans 15 residues. Germline V gene lookup returns CDR1 WNHNN and CDR2 SYGVQD (reference sequence). The CDR3 loop is CASRDREDGNQPQHF. The DNA read from the CDR3 is TGCGCCAGCCGTGACAGGGAAGATGGCAATCAGCCC.

About this clone: Read sequence stops 3 residues before the CDR3 end, and the germline J gene provides the missing end. The chain couples TRBV20-1 to TRBJ1-1; TRBD1 matches 10 bases. Germline lookup yields CDR1 DFQATT and CDR2 SNEGSKA (reference sequence). V gave up 6 bases and J gave up 3 bases; unmatched junction bases: 7. The CDR3 extends over 14 amino acids. The CDR3 loop is CSASTGQGYTEAFF. CDR3 bases read: TGCAGTGCGTCAACGGGACAGGGGTACACTGAA.

A note on this clone: The read halts 3 residues ahead of the CDR3 end, with the missing end drawn from the germline J gene. V is TRBV10-2 and J is TRBJ2-7; 7 bases match TRBD2. With V trimmed by 8 bases and J by 2 bases, 6 bases remained unmatched. The germline gives CDR1 WSHSY, CDR2 SAAADI. The CDR3 contains 13 residues. The CDR3 loop reads CASLQSGAYEQYF. CDR3 bases read: TGCGCCAGCCTTCAAAGCGGGGCCTACGAG.

This clone was seen many times. CDR3 bases read: TGTGCCAGCAGCTCGTTGCGGGGACAGACTACTGAA. It encodes CASSSLRGQTTE. The full-length CDR3 reads as CASSSLRGQTTEAFF. The chain carries TRBV11-2 and TRBJ1-1; 7 bases map to TRBD1. The read ends 3 residues before the CDR3 terminus; that terminus is restored from the germline J gene. The CDR3 extends over 15 amino acids. The J segment lost 5 bases and the V segment lost 4 bases, leaving 10 bases of the junction unmatched. CDR1 is SGHAT and CDR2 is FQNNGV in the germline V gene.

This clone was seen a handful of times. The read finishes 3 residues shy of the CDR3 end, and the germline J gene is used to complete it. The chain recombines TRBV2 with TRBJ1-2, with TRBD1 identical over 7 bases. J gave up 4 bases and V 2 bases, and 10 bases lay outside the gene matches. This CDR3 contains 16 residues. Germline V gene sequence: CDR1 SNHLY, CDR2 FYNNEI. CDR3 bases read: TGTGCCAGCAGTGAATGGGGGTCAGGGGGAGGCTATGGC. This encodes CASSEWGSGGGYG. The entire CDR3 protein reads CASSEWGSGGGYGYTF.

This clone has a count of ten or more. CDR3 region: CSARVKNLDRGNEQFF. The sequenced part of the CDR3 DNA is TGCAGTGCTAGAGTTAAAAACCTAGACAGGGGTAATGAG. This chain connects TRBV20-1 to TRBJ2-1; 8 bases align to TRBD1. The read comes to an end 3 residues before the CDR3 does, leaving the germline J gene to fill in the end. CDR1 and CDR2 (germline): DFQATT, SNEGSKA (reference sequence). The V gene end was trimmed by 1 base and the J gene end by 7 bases; junction bases not matched to a gene: 12. This CDR3 comprises 16 residues.

This clone was seen many times. The read falls 3 residues short of the CDR3 end, and the missing part is taken from the germline J gene. The chain is built from TRBV6-1 and TRBJ1-2; 8 nucleotides agree with TRBD1. Trimming took 3 bases from V and 4 from J; bases not matched to a gene: 4. The CDR3 runs to 14 residues. Germline V gives CDR1 MNHNS, CDR2 SASEGT. CDR3: CASSDGTGLYGYTF. The covered CDR3 bases are TGTGCCAGCAGTGACGGGACAGGTCTCTATGGC.

This clone has a count of ten or more. The read gets to within 3 residues of the CDR3 end, and the germline J gene fills in the rest. This sequence joins TRBV6-1 and TRBJ2-5; possibly TRBD2 for D (5 bases). With 2 bases removed from V and 3 bases from J, the gap between germline ends came to 10 bases. The CDR3 extends over 14 amino acids. The germline CDR1 and CDR2 sequences are MNHNS and SASEGT. CDR3 in amino acids: CASSELGGEETQYF. The CDR3 DNA, read in part, is TGTGCCAGCAGTGAACTAGGAGGCGAAGAGACC.

This clone was seen a handful of times. The read terminates 3 residues before the CDR3 end, so the remaining end is supplied by the germline J gene. The V and J genes are TRBV10-2 and TRBJ2-7; TRBD2 agrees at 11 bases. This CDR3 contains 18 residues. Trimming cost V 6 bases and J 0 bases; bases outside gene matches: 13. Germline V gene data show CDR1 as WSHSY and CDR2 as SAAADI. The CDR3 sequence is CASSLVGGTSGLSYEQYF. The covered CDR3 bases are TGCGCCAGCAGCCTCGTCGGGGGGACTAGCGGCCTCTCCTACGAG.